This TCR beta chain originates from a study of T cells in Graves' hyperthyroidism and ophthalmopathy. Amplification targeted TCR beta CDR3 regions from RNA transcripts. The TCR CDR3 first-round RT-PCR relied on the HTBI primer set. One entry per CDR3 protein results from TCRdb running MiXCR on the multiplex PCR reads. Of about 480,000 distinct CDR3 sequences in the sample, roughly 24% were seen once. This clonotype was observed many times. An end of the junction does not agree with germline; a read error may underlie this. The sequenced sample consisted of blood. This sequence was found in a woman in her 30s with Graves' ophthalmopathy.

The DNA for the CDR3 is TGCGCCAGCAGCCCGTGGGACTATCAAGAGTCCCAGTACTTC. As protein: CASSPWDYQESQYF. V is TRBV4-1 and J is TRBJ2-5; 7 nucleotides agree with TRBD2. In germline, CDR1 is MGHRA, CDR2 YSYEKL. The CDR3 totals 14 residues.